This T cell receptor beta chain was identified in a study of blood T cell repertoires in COVID-19. Study at large: T cells, B-cell-depleted T cells, or PBMCs provided the cDNA or gDNA that served as material.

TCRdb's table, derived via immunoSEQ multiplex PCR, lists solely in-frame clones and lacks some. In the table there are 150,000 to 200,000 clones, just under 80% of which are singletons. Trimming removed 2 bases from V and 6 bases from J; junction bases left unmatched: 14. The CDR3 is 17 amino acids. CDR1 KGHSH and CDR2 LQKENI come from the germline V gene. Sequencing was carried out using peripheral blood. This sequence joins TRBV18 and TRBJ1-1; 8 bases match TRBD1. The source is a woman aged 80 or over with active or convalescent COVID-19. The DNA of the CDR3 is TGTGCCAGCTCACCAGGACAGGGTGGAGTGAGGTTGGCTGAAGCTTTCTTT. Amino acid sequence: CASSPGQGGVRLAEAFF.